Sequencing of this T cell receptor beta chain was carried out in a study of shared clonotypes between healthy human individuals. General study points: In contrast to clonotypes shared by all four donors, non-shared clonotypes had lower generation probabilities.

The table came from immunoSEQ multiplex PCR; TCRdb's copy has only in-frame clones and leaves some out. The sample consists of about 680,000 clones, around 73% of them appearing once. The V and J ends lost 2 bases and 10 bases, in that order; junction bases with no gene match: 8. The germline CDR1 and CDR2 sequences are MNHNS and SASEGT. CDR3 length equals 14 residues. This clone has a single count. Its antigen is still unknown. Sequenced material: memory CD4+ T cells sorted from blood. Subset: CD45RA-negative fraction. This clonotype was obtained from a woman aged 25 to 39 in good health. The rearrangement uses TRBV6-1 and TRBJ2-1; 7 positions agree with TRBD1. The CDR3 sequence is CASSEMTGIGEQFF. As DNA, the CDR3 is TGTGCCAGCAGTGAAATGACAGGGATCGGCGAGCAGTTCTTC.